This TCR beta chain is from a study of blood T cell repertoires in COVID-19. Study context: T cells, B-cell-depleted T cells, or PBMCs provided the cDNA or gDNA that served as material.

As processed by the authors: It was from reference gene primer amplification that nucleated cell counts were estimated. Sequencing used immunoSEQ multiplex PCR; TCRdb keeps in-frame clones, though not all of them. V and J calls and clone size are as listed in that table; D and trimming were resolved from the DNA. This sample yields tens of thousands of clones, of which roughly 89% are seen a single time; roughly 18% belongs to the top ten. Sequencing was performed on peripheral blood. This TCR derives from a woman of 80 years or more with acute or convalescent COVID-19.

The CDR3 protein is CASSARGNRDGQDEQYF. As DNA, the CDR3 is TGTGCCAGCAGCGCCAGGGGGAACCGGGACGGGCAGGACGAGCAGTACTTC. V usage is TRBV14 and J usage is TRBJ2-7; TRBD1 matches at 7 bases. The CDR3 covers 17 residues. Germline CDR1 and CDR2: SGHDN and FVKESK. Trimming at V came to 5 bases and at J to 5 bases, leaving 18 bases not matched to a gene.